Listed below are T cell receptor beta chains from one sample, sequenced in a study of tumor-infiltrating lymphocytes in primary liver carcinoma. TCRdb fed the multiplex PCR reads into MiXCR, producing one record per CDR3 protein. Of under 200,000 distinct CDR3 sequences listed, around four fifths are singletons. Sequencing was performed on tumor tissue from primary liver carcinoma. These receptors all stem from a man aged 35-49 years with primary liver carcinoma and hepatitis B virus infection. The CDR3 runs from the conserved cysteine through the conserved F or W. The D gene is left open where the match is weak. Part of the rows lack a size; the others show once, few, many or a class for expanded clones.

NA,NA,TRBJ2-7,TRBV11-2,CASSSNANSYEPYF,TGTGCCAGCAGCTCTAACGCGAACTCCTACGAGCCGTACTTC
NA,NA,TRBJ2-1,TRBV6-6,CATSPRDEQFF,TGTGCCACCAGTCCGCGGGATGAGCAGTTCTTC
NA,NA,TRBJ2-1,TRBV11-2,CASSSELYNELFF,TGTGCCAGTAGCTCAGAATTATATAATGAGCTTTTCTTC
NA,TRBD2,TRBJ2-5,TRBV6-5,CVSSYSTGREETQYF,TGTGTCAGCAGTTACTCAACGGGGAGGGAAGAGACCCAGTACTTC
NA,NA,TRBJ2-5,TRBV6-2/TRBV6-3,CASSYWAQETHCF,TGTGCCAGCAGTTATTGGGCCCAAGAGACCCATTGCTTC
NA,NA,TRBJ1-1,TRBV29-1,CSVAVGLGMDTEAFF,TGCAGCGTTGCAGTGGGCTTGGGGATGGACACTGAAGCTTTCTTT
NA,TRBD2,TRBJ2-3,TRBV4-2,CASSQVDAGGSTDTLYF,TGTGCCAGCAGCCAAGTAGATGCGGGAGGTTCCACAGATACGCTGTATTTT
many,TRBD1,TRBJ2-7,TRBV28,CASSGGTGTGEQYF,TGTGCCAGCAGCGGAGGGACAGGGACAGGAGAGCAGTACTTC
NA,TRBD2,TRBJ2-2,TRBV29-1,CSLGTRAANTGELFF,TGCAGCCTCGGGACTAGGGCGGCGAACACCGGGGAGCTGTTTTTT
NA,NA,TRBJ2-1,TRBV5-1,CASSFQGGVYNDQFF,TGCGCCAGCAGCTTCCAGGGTGGGGTATACAATGATCAGTTCTTC
NA,NA,TRBJ2-7,TRBV6-1,CARSEARISYEQYF,TGTGCCAGGAGTGAAGCGCGGATTTCCTACGAGCAGTACTTC
NA,TRBD2,TRBJ2-7,TRBV6-1,CASRSSGRLTYEQYF,TGTGCCAGCAGGAGTAGCGGGAGGCTTACCTACGAGCAGTACTTC
NA,NA,TRBJ1-5,TRBV7-9,CASRLALGQDYSNQPHHF,TGTGCCAGCAGATTAGCCCTTGGGCAAGATTATAGCAATCAGCCCCATCATTTT
NA,TRBD2,TRBJ2-1,TRBV29-1,CSLGTSGSYNDQFF,TGCAGCCTTGGGACTAGCGGGAGCTACAATGATCAGTTCTTC
NA,TRBD2,TRBJ2-3,TRBV29-1,CSGGGKARTYTQYF,TGCAGCGGCGGGGGGAAGGCTCGCACATATACGCAGTATTTT
NA,NA,TRBJ2-3,TRBV6-1,CASSDWAHRQCF,TGTGCCAGCAGTGATTGGGCACATAGGCAGTGTTTC
NA,NA,TRBJ2-2,TRBV29-1,CSVIKDRRLGEVFF,TGCAGCGTTATAAAGGACCGTCGATTGGGGGAGGTGTTTTTT
NA,NA,TRBJ2-2,TRBV5-5,CAGRLHTGELFF,TGTGCCGGCAGGCTCCACACCGGGGAGCTGTTTTTT
NA,NA,TRBJ2-7,TRBV11-1,CATCLGQGLELYF,TGTGCCACCTGCTTAGGTCAGGGCCTCGAGCTGTACTTC
NA,NA,TRBJ2-7,TRBV6-1,CASDRADYEQYF,TGTGCCAGCGATAGGGCAGACTACGAGCAATACTTC
NA,NA,TRBJ2-7,TRBV11-1,CASSSSQDSSYDQYF,TGCGCCAGCAGCTCATCCCAGGACTCCTCCTACGATCAGTACTTC
NA,NA,TRBJ1-1,TRBV12-3/TRBV12-4,CTSSPNMGHTEVFF,TGTACCAGCAGTCCGAACATGGGGCACACTGAAGTTTTCTTT
NA,TRBD1,TRBJ2-5,TRBV7-8,CANSIIGGRETQYF,TGTGCCAACAGCATCATAGGGGGCAGAGAGACCCAGTACTTC
NA,NA,TRBJ2-2,TRBV29-1,CSVADTGEFFF,TGCAGCGTTGCTGACACCGGGGAGTTCTTTTTT
NA,TRBD2,TRBJ2-2,TRBV29-1,CIVGTSAANIGGLFF,TGCATCGTTGGGACTAGCGCGGCGAACATCGGGGGGCTGTTTTTT
NA,TRBD2,TRBJ2-5,TRBV11-1,CDSSLSGGQETQYF,TGTGATAGCAGCTTAAGCGGGGGACAAGAGACCCAGTACTTC
NA,NA,TRBJ1-2,TRBV29-1,CSVGAPRGTQVANYDYTF,TGCAGCGTTGGGGCGCCAAGAGGAACTCAAGTGGCTAACTATGACTACACCTTC
NA,TRBD2,TRBJ2-2,TRBV4-3,CDSSQVSPGLEGLGELFF,TGCGACAGCAGCCAAGTTAGCCCGGGACTAGAGGGCCTGGGGGAGCTGTTTTTT
few,NA,TRBJ2-5,TRBV19,CASSTRRQETQCF,TGTGCCAGTAGTACCAGACGGCAAGAGACCCAGTGCTTC
NA,NA,TRBJ2-6,TRBV12-3/TRBV12-4,CASNPGSSGANVLTF,TGTGCCAGCAATCCCGGGAGCTCTGGGGCCAACGTCCTGACTTTC
NA,TRBD2,TRBJ2-1,TRBV4-3,CASSQDFGGTGTSGINNEQFF,TGCGCCAGCAGCCAAGATTTTGGCGGGACGGGGACTAGCGGGATCAACAATGAGCAGTTCTTC
NA,TRBD1,TRBJ1-6,TRBV12-3/TRBV12-4,CASSLALGQGGSPLHF,TGTGCCAGTAGTTTAGCTCTGGGACAGGGAGGTTCACCCCTCCACTTT
many,NA,TRBJ2-5,TRBV7-9,CASSPTRTFQETQYF,TGTGCCAGCAGCCCGACCAGGACGTTCCAAGAGACCCAGTACTTC
medium-sized,TRBD1,TRBJ2-7,TRBV11-1,CASSLGQGLEQYF,TGTGCCAGCAGCTTAGGACAGGGCCTCGAGCAGTACTTC
NA,NA,TRBJ1-1,TRBV5-5,CASSTTGWNMNTEAFF,TGTGCCAGCAGCACAACTGGATGGAACATGAACACTGAAGCTTTCTTT
NA,NA,TRBJ1-2,TRBV12-3/TRBV12-4,CSIGRRVDGYTF,TGTTCCATCGGACGGCGGGTCGATGGCTACACCTTC
NA,NA,TRBJ2-5,TRBV12-3/TRBV12-4,CAISRSGTETQYF,TGTGCCATCAGCCGAAGCGGGACAGAGACACAGTATTTC
NA,NA,TRBJ2-5,TRBV12-3/TRBV12-4,CTSSFVQGETQYF,TGTACCAGCAGTTTCGTCCAGGGAGAGACCCAGTACTTC
NA,TRBD2,TRBJ2-4,TRBV11-1,CTSSFPGTSGTKSIQYF,TGTACCAGCAGCTTTCCCGGTACTAGCGGGACTAAAAGCATTCAGTACTTC
NA,NA,TRBJ2-2,TRBV5-1,CASSWTTPTNTGELFF,TGCGCCAGCAGCTGGACTACCCCGACGAACACCGGGGAGCTGTTTTTT
many,TRBD2,TRBJ2-1,TRBV4-3,CASSQDRSGMHNEQFF,TGCGCCAGCAGCCAAGATCGGAGCGGGATGCACAATGAGCAGTTCTTC
NA,NA,TRBJ2-7,TRBV20-1,CSAASAAYEQYF,TGCAGTGCAGCTAGCGCAGCCTACGAGCAGTACTTC
NA,NA,TRBJ1-1,TRBV29-1,CSGYLGTLDAEAFF,TGCAGCGGCTACCTCGGGACTCTGGACGCTGAAGCTTTCTTT
NA,NA,TRBJ1-2,TRBV5-6,CASSSRDMVVNYGYTF,TGTGCCAGCAGCTCCCGGGACATGGTCGTCAACTATGGCTACACCTTC
many,TRBD1,TRBJ2-2,TRBV28,CASSQTGVTGELFF,TGTGCCAGCAGTCAGACAGGGGTGACCGGGGAGCTGTTTTTT
NA,TRBD2,TRBJ2-1,TRBV5-1,CASSSTGLAEEFF,TGCGCCAGCAGCTCGACAGGACTAGCTGAGGAGTTCTTC
NA,TRBD1,TRBJ1-1,TRBV7-9,CASRFTGDTEAFF,TGTGCCAGCAGATTTACAGGGGACACTGAAGCTTTCTTT
NA,TRBD2,TRBJ2-1,TRBV2,CASNETVGGPSDINEQFF,TGTGCCAGCAATGAAACAGTGGGAGGGCCCTCGGACATCAATGAGCAGTTCTTC
NA,NA,TRBJ1-5,TRBV5-5,CAISFSDIVGQPQHF,TGTGCCATCAGCTTTTCTGATATAGTGGGGCAGCCCCAGCATTTT
NA,NA,TRBJ2-7,TRBV4-2,CASSQDRGDREQYF,TGTGCCAGCAGCCAAGATCGAGGGGATCGCGAGCAGTACTTC
many,NA,TRBJ2-7,TRBV10-3,CAISGGTGGEAYEQYF,TGTGCCATCAGCGGAGGGACTGGAGGGGAGGCCTACGAGCAGTACTTC
many,NA,TRBJ2-1,TRBV12-3/TRBV12-4,CASSFANEQFF,TGTGCCAGCAGTTTCGCCAATGAGCAGTTCTTC
NA,TRBD2,TRBJ2-4,TRBV11-1,CASSFPWTSGTKNIHYF,TGTGCCAGCAGCTTTCCATGGACTAGCGGGACCAAAAATATTCATTACTTC